These 23 T cell receptor beta chains were all obtained from the same sample, sequenced in a study of identical twins. TCRdb processed the 5' RACE reads anew with MiXCR; each CDR3 protein has one entry. Of approximately 680,000 distinct CDR3 sequences listed, less than 9% are singletons. These data also featured in a second study, about yellow fever vaccine responses in identical twins.

Sequenced sample: PBMCs. All receptors derive from a woman aged 18-35 years in good health.

This clonotype has a handful of counts. The chain recombines TRBV20-1 with TRBJ2-7; 9 nucleotides line up with TRBD1. The junction had 10 bases not matched to a gene; V was cut back by 6 bases and J by 1 base. Germline lookup yields CDR1 DFQATT and CDR2 SNEGSKA (reference sequence). The CDR3 covers 15 residues. In DNA, the CDR3 is TGCAGTGCAAAGGAAGGACAGGGGCCATCCTACGAGCAGTACTTC. As protein: CSAKEGQGPSYEQYF.

This clonotype was detected a few times. This chain joins TRBV12-3 or TRBV12-4 and TRBJ2-3; tentatively, D is TRBD2 (7 bases). CDR3 length: 12 residues. Trimming removed 10 bases at V and 8 bases at J, with 16 bases between. In DNA, the CDR3 is TGTGCCACCAAGGGGGGGGGAGGTACGCAGTATTTT. The encoded protein is CATKGGGGTQYF.

This clonotype occurred many times. The rearrangement uses TRBV12-3 or TRBV12-4 and TRBJ2-7; D not resolved. The CDR3 is made up of 13 amino acids. With 8 bases removed from V and 3 bases from J, the gap between germline ends came to 14 bases. CDR3 loop: CASSFGQFYEQYF. CDR3 nucleotide sequence: TGTGCCAGCTCTTTTGGGCAGTTCTACGAGCAGTACTTC.

This clonotype was seen many times. The chain uses TRBV12-3 or TRBV12-4 and TRBJ2-5; 7 bases agree with TRBD1. V was clipped by 1 base and J by 5 bases; unmatched bases: 7. The CDR3 has 15 residues. The CDR3 DNA sequence: TGTGCCAGCAGTTTAGGGCGGAGCAGGGGGGAGACCCAGTACTTC. Residues: CASSLGRSRGETQYF.

The V gene is TRBV5-6, the J gene TRBJ2-5; 7 positions agree with TRBD1. Germline-derived CDR1 and CDR2 are SGHDT and YYEEEE. V trimming: 4 bases; J trimming: 5 bases; junction bases outside the gene matches: 5. The CDR3 consists of 13 residues. Written as DNA, the CDR3 is TGTGCCAGCAGCACAGGGGCCGGGGAGACCCAGTACTTC. It is translated as CASSTGAGETQYF.

The V and J genes are TRBV12-5 and TRBJ2-7; 7 bases match TRBD2. Trimming removed 6 bases from V and 4 bases from J; junction bases left unmatched: 3. CDR3 length: 12 residues. Germline V lookup: CDR1 LGHNT, CDR2 FRNRAP. CDR3 bases: TGTGCTAGTGGGGGGGGGACGTACGAGCAGTACTTC. It yields the protein CASGGGTYEQYF.

In its sample, this clonotype was seen a few times. This rearrangement joins TRBV7-2 to TRBJ2-1, with 13 positions matching TRBD2. CDR3 length: 15 amino acids. With 5 bases clipped from V and 10 bases from J, the junction kept 8 bases outside the gene matches. CDR1 is SGHTA, CDR2 FQGNSA, per germline. The CDR3: CASSITSGGAVEQFF. In nucleotides, the CDR3 is TGTGCCAGCAGCATAACTAGCGGGGGGGCGGTCGAGCAGTTCTTC.

In nucleotides, the CDR3 is TGTGCCAGCAGCTTAATGGACTATGGCTACACCTTC. Translating gives CASSLMDYGYTF. The chain carries TRBV7-2 and TRBJ1-2; D not certain. CDR3 length equals 12 residues. The germline V and J ends were trimmed by 2 bases and 3 bases, with 4 bases remaining between them. CDR1 SGHTA and CDR2 FQGNSA come from the germline V gene.

This clonotype was counted between two and nine times. The CDR3 protein is CASSRGDAEAFF. The DNA for the CDR3 is TGCGCCAGCAGCAGAGGTGACGCTGAAGCTTTCTTT. The rearrangement links TRBV5-1 to TRBJ1-1; D uncertain. Trimming pared 4 bases from V and 6 bases from J, leaving 10 bases between. The CDR3 is 12 amino acids. The V gene's germline CDR1 is SGHRS and CDR2 YFSETQ.

This clonotype was observed a handful of times. This rearrangement joins TRBV12-3 or TRBV12-4 to TRBJ1-1, with D perhaps TRBD1 (5 bases). CDR3 size: 14 residues. The V gene lost 2 bases and the J gene lost 4 bases, with 11 bases spanning the gap. The CDR3 DNA is TGTGCCAGCAGTTTAAGGGAGGGGACCACTGAAGCTTTCTTT. It specifies CASSLREGTTEAFF.

The rearrangement uses TRBV20-1 and TRBJ1-4; TRBD1 aligns across 7 bases. This CDR3 comprises 14 residues. Per germline, CDR1 DFQATT and CDR2 SNEGSKA (reference sequence). The junction had 8 bases not matched to a gene; V was cut back by 6 bases and J by 4 bases. The CDR3: CSASHRQGNEKLFF. The CDR3 nucleotides read TGCAGTGCGTCGCACAGACAGGGTAATGAAAAACTGTTTTTT.

To note about this clonotype: Relative to the germline gene, one junction end is altered; a read error may explain this. The rearrangement links TRBV7-2 to TRBJ2-1; 9 bases agree with TRBD2. Germline V CDR1 and CDR2: SGHTA, FQGNSA. The CDR3 loop spans 17 amino acids. The CDR3 loop is CSSSYFQGGGRGNEQFF. CDR3 sequence (DNA): TGTTCCAGCAGCTACTTCCAGGGAGGCGGGAGGGGGAATGAGCAGTTCTTC.

This clonotype was detected a few times. J is TRBJ2-1 and V is TRBV9; TRBD2 matches 9 bases. V dropped 0 bases and J dropped 7; count of bases not matched to a gene: 8. The V gene's germline CDR1 is SGDLS and CDR2 YYNGEE. The CDR3 has 16 amino acids. The CDR3 region has the DNA TGTGCCAGCAGCGTAGGAATTAGCGGGGGTCGGAATGAGCAGTTCTTC. Residues: CASSVGISGGRNEQFF.

This chain connects TRBV5-1 to TRBJ2-2; D is perhaps TRBD1 (6 bases). Germline CDR1 reads SGHRS; CDR2 reads YFSETQ. The V end was cut by 0 bases, the J end by 6 bases, with 18 bases between. The CDR3 is 17 amino acids. The CDR3 here is CASSLGTRNRVAGELFF. In DNA, the CDR3 is TGCGCCAGCAGCTTGGGGACCAGGAACAGGGTGGCCGGGGAGCTGTTTTTT.

The chain has TRBV4-1 and TRBJ1-2; a weak D match, TRBD1 (6 bases). The CDR3 is 15 residues long. With 0 bases removed from V and 3 bases from J, the gap between germline ends came to 11 bases. Germline V lookup: CDR1 MGHRA, CDR2 YSYEKL. CDR3 protein: CASSQDDRRYYGYTF. The CDR3 DNA sequence: TGCGCCAGCAGCCAAGATGACAGGAGGTACTATGGCTACACCTTC.

This clonotype has only a few counts. This rearrangement joins TRBV4-1 to TRBJ1-5; no clear D. The CDR3 has 16 residues. CDR1 and CDR2 from the germline V gene are MGHRA and YSYEKL. V lost 1 base and J lost 6, with 16 bases in between. CDR3 region: CASSQGEAVGGQPQHF. The CDR3 coding sequence is TGCGCCAGCAGCCAAGGCGAGGCGGTCGGCGGTCAGCCCCAGCATTTT.

There are many counts of this clonotype. The gene calls are TRBV24-1 and TRBJ1-2; no reliable D call. Trimming cost V 3 bases and J 7 bases, with 8 bases left between them. The CDR3 totals 12 residues. The germline V gene encodes CDR1 KGHDR and CDR2 SFDVKD. The CDR3 reads CATSDGQAGYTF. The CDR3 DNA follows: TGTGCCACCAGTGATGGGCAGGCTGGCTACACCTTC.

Ten or more counts support this clonotype. The J gene is TRBJ1-1, the V gene TRBV6-5; no reliable D call. This CDR3 contains 14 residues. Germline loops: CDR1 MNHEY, CDR2 SVGAGI. The ends were cut back, 2 bases at V and 5 bases at J, with 12 bases in the middle. The CDR3 DNA reads TGTGCCAGCAGTTACGACGCGTCTCGAACTGAAGCTTTCTTT. Translating it yields CASSYDASRTEAFF.

This clonotype was detected many times. The chain is built from TRBV12-3 or TRBV12-4 and TRBJ2-5; 7 bases line up with TRBD2. CDR3 size: 15 residues. After removal of 2 bases from V and 5 bases from J, the junction contained 8 bases not matched to a gene. CDR3 nucleotides: TGTGCCAGCAGTTTAATGGGGGGAGGGAGGGAGACCCAGTACTTC. Its protein is CASSLMGGGRETQYF.

This clonotype showed up just a few times. V gene TRBV10-3 combines with J gene TRBJ2-7, with D tentatively TRBD1 (6 bases). CDR1 and CDR2 from the germline V gene are ENHRY and SYGVKD. V lost 3 bases, J lost 1 base, and 7 bases lay in between. This CDR3 is 13 amino acids long. CDR3 region: CAISERGSYEQYV. The CDR3, as DNA: TGTGCCATCAGTGAAAGGGGGTCCTACGAGCAGTACGTC.

The V call is TRBV20-1, the J call TRBJ2-3, with D possibly TRBD2 on 6 matching bases. CDR3 size: 13 residues. V dropped 2 bases and J dropped 3 bases, with 9 bases sitting between them. Germline CDR1 DFQATT, CDR2 SNEGSKA (reference sequence). CDR3 in amino acids: CSARPLATDTQYF. The DNA for the CDR3 is TGCAGTGCTAGACCTCTAGCGACAGATACGCAGTATTTT.

In this sample, this clonotype turned up a few times. The chain carries TRBV7-6 and TRBJ2-1, with a possible D match to TRBD2 (7 bases). Germline V gene lookup returns CDR1 SGHVS and CDR2 FNYEAQ. The V end lost 0 bases, the J end lost 4 bases, and 13 bases lay between the germline ends. The CDR3 consists of 16 residues. The CDR3 DNA reads as TGTGCCAGCAGCTTAGCGGGGGGGGCCATTTACAATGAGCAGTTCTTC. Amino acid sequence: CASSLAGGAIYNEQFF.

This clonotype was observed a few times. This chain joins TRBV14 and TRBJ2-1; possible D gene TRBD2, 7 bases. Trimming removed 2 bases at V and 4 bases at J, with 18 bases between. The CDR3 sequence is 17 residues long. From germline, CDR1 is SGHDN and CDR2 FVKESK. CDR3 residues: CASSQRGGARPYNEQFF. CDR3 DNA sequence: TGTGCCAGCAGCCAACGAGGGGGGGCGCGACCTTACAATGAGCAGTTCTTC.